This T cell receptor beta chain emerged from a study of technical replicates of blood from several donors. The sample holds a few counts of this clone. Measured with immunoSEQ multiplex PCR; TCRdb has only the in-frame clones, and not every one. The sample yields roughly 68,000 clones, more than 85% seen once. The CDR3 extends over 12 amino acids. Germline loops: CDR1 SGDLS, CDR2 YYNGEE. V was shortened by 4 bases and J by 1 base, with 5 bases between the two germline ends. J is TRBJ1-1 and V is TRBV9; D gene ambiguous. This TCR was sampled from a human donor in good health. Some clones in this sample may be carry-over from other donors' samples. What was sequenced was PBMCs. Here the CDR3 reads CASSKQNTEAFF. The CDR3 DNA is TGTGCCAGCAGCAAACAGAACACTGAAGCTTTCTTT.